This TCR beta chain was sequenced during a study of blood T cells in healthy people across ages. It was with a sample-barcoded 5' primer and a J-beta primer mix that a second PCR of roughly 7 to 11 cycles was run. MiXCR, applied by TCRdb to the 5' RACE reads, yields one record per CDR3 protein. The sample lists nearly 1 million distinct CDR3 sequences, roughly half seen once, with about a fifth in the top ten. Study-wide findings and caveats: Investigators viewed diversity estimates from one million T cells as underestimates, the study reported. The unsorted PBMCs prevented any conclusive comparison of naive versus antigen-experienced cells. The recorded TCR beta diversity per million T cells decreased in a roughly linear manner with age.

On this clonotype itself: No antigen is known for it.

Trimming removed 4 bases from V and 7 bases from J, with 20 bases in between. Germline CDR1 reads SGHTA; CDR2 reads FQGTGA. The CDR3 is 16 residues long. The material sequenced was blood. The chain uses TRBV7-3 and TRBJ2-1, with D perhaps matching TRBD1 (5 bases). This clonotype was obtained from a woman in her fifties or sixties in good health. DNA of the CDR3: TGTGCCAGCAGCTCATCCCATACAGGTTTTAGGAATGAGCAGTTCTTC. Protein sequence: CASSSSHTGFRNEQFF.